The rows below give T cell receptor beta chains drawn from one sample of a study of blood T cell repertoires in COVID-19. Method: immunoSEQ multiplex PCR; TCRdb's copy keeps in-frame clones and lacks some. The table includes about 240,000 clones, roughly 81% detected once. The specimen was peripheral blood. The receptors originated from a woman older than 75 with COVID-19, enrolled during active disease. Each CDR3 is given with its conserved first and last residue. A D gene is named only where the DNA matches it firmly. Size tells how often a clone was seen (once, few, many) or the class of an expanded clone, and some rows leave it out.

J gene,D gene,clone size,V gene,CDR3 DNA,CDR3 protein
TRBJ2-7,.,.,TRBV2,TGTGCCAGCAGTGTAATAGGGGACGAGCAGTACTTC,CASSVIGDEQYF
TRBJ1-5,TRBD1,many,TRBV4-1,TGCGCCAGCAGCCAGCGTGCGGACAGGTCCCAGCATTTT,CASSQRADRSQHF
TRBJ1-1,.,.,TRBV20-1,TGCAGTGCTAGGCTCGAGTCTGAAGCTTTCTTT,CSARLESEAFF
TRBJ1-1,TRBD1,.,TRBV29-1,TGCAGCGCAAAAGGACAGGTTACGAACACTGAAGCTTTCTTT,CSAKGQVTNTEAFF
TRBJ2-2,.,.,TRBV6-2/TRBV6-3,TGTGCCAGCAGTTTACGGCGGCGGGGAGACGGGGAGCTGTTTTTT,CASSLRRRGDGELFF
TRBJ2-7,TRBD1,.,TRBV6-5,TGTGCCAGCAGTTATAGTGACAGGGGGACTTACGAGCAGTACTTC,CASSYSDRGTYEQYF
TRBJ1-1,TRBD1,once,TRBV11-2,TGTGCCAGCAGCCCGACAGGGGGTGAAGCTTTCTTT,CASSPTGGEAFF
TRBJ2-5,.,.,TRBV3-1/TRBV3-2,TGTGCCAGCAGCCAGAATCCTAGGAGGGCAGAGACCCAGTACTTC,CASSQNPRRAETQYF
TRBJ2-5,.,.,TRBV2,TGTGCCAGCAGTGAAGAACTCCAAGAGACCCAGTACTTC,CASSEELQETQYF
TRBJ1-5,.,.,TRBV10-2,TGCGCCAGCACCGGAATCTTGGCGGAGCCCCAGCATTTT,CASTGILAEPQHF
TRBJ1-2,.,.,TRBV6-5,TGTGCCAGCAGTAGAAGCCGAGGCAGCTATGGCTACACCTTC,CASSRSRGSYGYTF
TRBJ1-3,TRBD1,few,TRBV19,TGTGCCAGTTCCTACAGGGGAACTGGAAACACCATATATTTT,CASSYRGTGNTIYF
TRBJ1-2,TRBD1,once,TRBV29-1,TGCAGCGTTGGGGCGGAGGGACAGGGAAGCTATGGCTACACCTTC,CSVGAEGQGSYGYTF
TRBJ2-7,TRBD1,.,TRBV19,TGTGCCAGTAGTGGTGCAGGACAGGGAATCTACGAGCAGTACTTC,CASSGAGQGIYEQYF
TRBJ2-5,TRBD1,.,TRBV3-1/TRBV3-2,TGTGCCAGCAGCCAAGTGGGCTTGGGACAGGGAGGGGAGACCCAGTACTTC,CASSQVGLGQGGETQYF
TRBJ2-5,.,few,TRBV5-1,TGCGCCAGCCGGAGGGTGGGAGAGACCCAGTACTTC,CASRRVGETQYF
TRBJ2-7,TRBD2,.,TRBV28,TGTGCCAGCCGAACTAGCGGCCGAACCTACGAGCAGTACTTC,CASRTSGRTYEQYF
TRBJ1-2,.,.,TRBV2,TGTGCCAGCAGTGTTTCGGCAGGCTATGGCTACACCTTC,CASSVSAGYGYTF
TRBJ2-7,TRBD1,.,TRBV27,TGTGCCAGCAGTTTATACAGGGGTTACGAGCAGTACTTC,CASSLYRGYEQYF
TRBJ1-1,.,once,TRBV12-3/TRBV12-4,TGTGCCAGCAGTTTGCGGACTGAAGCTTTCTTT,CASSLRTEAFF
TRBJ2-7,TRBD2,.,TRBV6-6,TGTGCCAGCAGTCCCGGGACTATCACCTACGAGCAGTACTTC,CASSPGTITYEQYF
TRBJ1-2,.,few,TRBV5-1,TGCGCCAGCAGCATATTACTGGGGGCCTATGGCTACACCTTC,CASSILLGAYGYTF
TRBJ1-1,.,.,TRBV4-1,TGCGCCAGCAGCCCGGGACAAGGCCCTTTATACACTGAAGCTTTCTTT,CASSPGQGPLYTEAFF
TRBJ1-2,.,.,TRBV30,TGTGCCTGGAGTTCCCGGGAAGGCTTTATTCATGGCTACACCTTC,CAWSSREGFIHGYTF
TRBJ1-5,.,.,TRBV10-3,TGTGCCATCAGTGCCAGTGAATGGAATCAGCCCCAGCATTTT,CAISASEWNQPQHF
TRBJ1-1,.,.,TRBV14,TGTGCCAGCAGCCCCAGGGTCAACACTGAAGCTTTCTTT,CASSPRVNTEAFF
TRBJ1-4,.,.,TRBV5-1,TGCGCCAGCAGCCTAAACGGGGAAAAACTGTTTTTT,CASSLNGEKLFF
TRBJ1-1,.,.,TRBV7-2,TGTGCCAGCAGCTTAAAACCTGGACAGGAAGCTTTCTTT,CASSLKPGQEAFF
TRBJ2-2,TRBD2,.,TRBV20-1,TGCAGTGCTAGTAGGGGACTAGCGGTGAACACCGGGGAGCTGTTTTTT,CSASRGLAVNTGELFF
TRBJ2-5,TRBD2,.,TRBV23-1,TGCGCCAGCAGTCGCCGGTTAGCGGGGGACCAAGAGACCCAGTACTTC,CASSRRLAGDQETQYF
TRBJ2-7,TRBD2,.,TRBV3-1/TRBV3-2,TGTGCCAGCAGGCCACTAGCGGGGGGCGAGCAGTACTTC,CASRPLAGGEQYF
TRBJ2-2,TRBD1,.,TRBV5-1,TGCGCCAGCAGGGACAGGGAGACCGGGGAGCTGTTTTTT,CASRDRETGELFF
TRBJ2-5,.,.,TRBV7-2,TGTGCCAGCAGCCCTAACAGAGACCGGACCCAGTACTTC,CASSPNRDRTQYF
TRBJ1-6,.,.,TRBV9,TGTGCCAGCAGCGTAGGGGGGGGTAATTCACCCCTCCACTTT,CASSVGGGNSPLHF
TRBJ1-4,.,once,TRBV6-5,TGTGCCAGCAGGGGGGACGCAGGGACTATTGAAAAACTGTTTTTT,CASRGDAGTIEKLFF
TRBJ2-7,.,.,TRBV7-6,TGTGCCAGCAGCTTAGCGGTTGATACATACGAGCAGTACTTC,CASSLAVDTYEQYF
TRBJ1-6,.,few,TRBV7-3,TGTGCCAGCAGCTTGGGCAGGGTAAATTCACCCCTCCACTTT,CASSLGRVNSPLHF
TRBJ1-2,.,.,TRBV7-2,TGTGCCAGCAGCCCTGACGGAGTGTATGGCTACACCTTC,CASSPDGVYGYTF
TRBJ1-2,.,.,TRBV30,TGTGCCTGGAGTGTACGACTAGATGATGGCTACACCTTC,CAWSVRLDDGYTF
TRBJ1-5,TRBD1,.,TRBV24-1,TGTGCCACCAGCCCTGGGACAGGCAATCAGCCCCAGCATTTT,CATSPGTGNQPQHF
TRBJ1-5,.,.,TRBV4-1,TGCGCCAGCAGCCAAGATCGTTCAGGCTACGGTTCCGGTCAGCCCCAGCATTTT,CASSQDRSGYGSGQPQHF
TRBJ1-1,.,few,TRBV15,TGTGCCACCAGCAGCGAGGTTCGGACTGAAGCTTTCTTT,CATSSEVRTEAFF
TRBJ1-2,TRBD1,.,TRBV7-9,TGTGCCAGCACCATAGGAGGGACAGGGGTACATGGCTACACCTTC,CASTIGGTGVHGYTF
TRBJ1-1,TRBD1,.,TRBV19,TGTGCCAGTAGGCAACCGGGACAGGTTTTTACTGAAGCTTTCTTT,CASRQPGQVFTEAFF
TRBJ2-3,TRBD2,.,TRBV7-3,TGTGCCAGCAGTCCGGGATCTAGCGGGAGGACAGATACGCAGTATTTT,CASSPGSSGRTDTQYF
TRBJ2-4,TRBD2,.,TRBV15,TGTGCCACCAGCAGAGAGGGGGGGACTAGCGGAAACATTCAGTACTTC,CATSREGGTSGNIQYF
TRBJ2-7,TRBD1,.,TRBV28,TGTGCCAACAGTTCCACCGGGACAGCGGTATACGAGCAGTACTTC,CANSSTGTAVYEQYF
TRBJ2-4,.,.,TRBV7-9,TGTGCCAGCAGCCCACAGACAGGTTCTGGGAACATTCAGTACTTC,CASSPQTGSGNIQYF
TRBJ1-2,.,.,TRBV6-5,TGTGCCAGCAGTTACTCGAGGTTCTATGGCTACACCTTC,CASSYSRFYGYTF
TRBJ1-1,TRBD1,.,TRBV5-1,TGCGCCAGCGCCCGGACAGGAGGGAACGGAATGAACACTGAAGCTTTCTTT,CASARTGGNGMNTEAFF
TRBJ1-1,.,.,TRBV9,TGTGCCAGCAGCGACACCGGGACATTGAGCACTGAAGCTTTCTTT,CASSDTGTLSTEAFF
TRBJ1-2,.,once,TRBV6-2/TRBV6-3,TGTGCCAGCAGTTACCCCCCGGGAGGCTCGCTTTATGGCTACACCTTC,CASSYPPGGSLYGYTF
TRBJ1-6,.,.,TRBV9,TGTGCCAGCAGCGTAGGAGGAGGGGCACCCTATAATTCACCCCTCCACTTT,CASSVGGGAPYNSPLHF
TRBJ1-1,.,few,TRBV30,TGTGCCTGGAGTGTCCAGGGAACCTATGAAGCTTTCTTT,CAWSVQGTYEAFF
TRBJ1-5,.,.,TRBV7-2,TGTGCCAGCAGCTTAGGAGCAGGCGGCAATCAGCCCCAGCATTTT,CASSLGAGGNQPQHF
TRBJ1-2,.,few,TRBV3-1/TRBV3-2,TGTGCCAGCAGCCAAGAAGGAGCCAGCTACCGCTACACCTTC,CASSQEGASYRYTF
TRBJ1-4,.,.,TRBV30,TGTGCCTGGAGTTGGAGGACAGTTTCTGAAAAACTGTTTTTT,CAWSWRTVSEKLFF
TRBJ2-7,TRBD1,once,TRBV28,TGTGCCAGCACCCAGGGGGACAGGGGTCACGAGCAGTACTTC,CASTQGDRGHEQYF
TRBJ2-5,.,.,TRBV4-1,TGCGCCAGCAGCCAAAAGAACGGGAGAGAGACCCAGTACTTC,CASSQKNGRETQYF
TRBJ2-1,.,.,TRBV19,TGTGCCAGTAGTATGTTAGTGCGGGTCGCAAGCTCCTACAATGAGCAGTTCTTC,CASSMLVRVASSYNEQFF